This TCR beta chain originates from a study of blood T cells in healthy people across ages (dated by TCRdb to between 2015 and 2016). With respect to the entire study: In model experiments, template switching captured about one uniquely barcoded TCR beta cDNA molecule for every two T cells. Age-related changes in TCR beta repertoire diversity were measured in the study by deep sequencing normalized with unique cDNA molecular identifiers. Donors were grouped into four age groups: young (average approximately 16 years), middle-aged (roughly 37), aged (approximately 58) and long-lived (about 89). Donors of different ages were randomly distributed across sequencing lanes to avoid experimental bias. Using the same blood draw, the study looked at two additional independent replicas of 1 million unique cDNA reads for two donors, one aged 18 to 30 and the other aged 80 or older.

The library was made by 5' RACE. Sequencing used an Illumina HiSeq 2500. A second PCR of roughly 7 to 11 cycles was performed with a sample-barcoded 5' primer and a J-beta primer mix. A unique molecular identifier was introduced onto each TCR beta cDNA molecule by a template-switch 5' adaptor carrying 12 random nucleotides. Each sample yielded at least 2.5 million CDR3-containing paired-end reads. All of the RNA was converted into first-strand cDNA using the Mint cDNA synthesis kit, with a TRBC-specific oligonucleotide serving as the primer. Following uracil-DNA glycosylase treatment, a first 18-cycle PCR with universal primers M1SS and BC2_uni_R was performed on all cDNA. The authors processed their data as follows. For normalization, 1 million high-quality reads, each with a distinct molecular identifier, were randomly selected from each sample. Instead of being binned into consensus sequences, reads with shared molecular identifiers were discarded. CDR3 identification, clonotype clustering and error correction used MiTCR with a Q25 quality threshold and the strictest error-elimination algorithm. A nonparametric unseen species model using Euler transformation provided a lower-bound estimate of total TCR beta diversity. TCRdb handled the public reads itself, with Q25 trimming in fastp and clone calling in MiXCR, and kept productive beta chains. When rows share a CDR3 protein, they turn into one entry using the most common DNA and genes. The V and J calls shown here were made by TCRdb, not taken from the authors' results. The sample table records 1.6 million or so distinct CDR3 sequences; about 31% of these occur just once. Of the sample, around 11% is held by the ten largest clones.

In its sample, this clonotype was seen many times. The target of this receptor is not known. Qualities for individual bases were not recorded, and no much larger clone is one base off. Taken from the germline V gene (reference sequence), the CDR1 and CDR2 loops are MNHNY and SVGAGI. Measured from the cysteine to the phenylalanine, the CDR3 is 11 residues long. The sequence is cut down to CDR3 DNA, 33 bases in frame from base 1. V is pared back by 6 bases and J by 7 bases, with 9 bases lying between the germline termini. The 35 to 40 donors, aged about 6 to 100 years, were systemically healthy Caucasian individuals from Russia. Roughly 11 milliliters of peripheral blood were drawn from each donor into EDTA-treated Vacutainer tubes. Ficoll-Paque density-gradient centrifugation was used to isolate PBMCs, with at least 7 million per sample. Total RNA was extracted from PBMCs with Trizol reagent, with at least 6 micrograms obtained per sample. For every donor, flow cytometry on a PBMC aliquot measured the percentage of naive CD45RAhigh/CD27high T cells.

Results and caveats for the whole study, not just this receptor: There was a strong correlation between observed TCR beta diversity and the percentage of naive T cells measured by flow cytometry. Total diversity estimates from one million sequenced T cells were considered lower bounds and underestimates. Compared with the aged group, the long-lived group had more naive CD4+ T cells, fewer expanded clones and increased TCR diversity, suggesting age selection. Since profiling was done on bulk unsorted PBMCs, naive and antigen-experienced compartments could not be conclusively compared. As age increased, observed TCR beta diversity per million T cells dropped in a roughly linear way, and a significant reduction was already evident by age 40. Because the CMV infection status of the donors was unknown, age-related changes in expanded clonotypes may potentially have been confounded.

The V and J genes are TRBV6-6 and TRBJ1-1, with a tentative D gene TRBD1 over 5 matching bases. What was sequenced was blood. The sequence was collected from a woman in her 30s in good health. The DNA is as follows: TGTGCCAGCAGACACACAGGTGAAGCTTTCTTT. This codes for CASRHTGEAFF.